This TCR beta chain was documented in a study of blood T cell repertoires in COVID-19. Here immunoSEQ multiplex PCR was the method, and the copy in TCRdb shows in-frame clones only, minus some. The sample contains some 340,000 clones, approximately 90% of which appear only once. This CDR3 spans 12 amino acids. V was pared by 6 bases and J by 7 bases, with 4 bases of the junction left unmatched. The chain has TRBV12-3 or TRBV12-4 and TRBJ1-2; TRBD1 aligns across 8 bases. Sample: PBMCs or T cells enriched from blood (not recorded which). This TCR was sampled from a woman in her twenties or thirties who had been exposed to COVID-19. Here the CDR3 reads CASRGQVRGYTF. DNA for the CDR3: TGTGCCAGCAGGGGACAGGTCCGTGGCTACACCTTC.